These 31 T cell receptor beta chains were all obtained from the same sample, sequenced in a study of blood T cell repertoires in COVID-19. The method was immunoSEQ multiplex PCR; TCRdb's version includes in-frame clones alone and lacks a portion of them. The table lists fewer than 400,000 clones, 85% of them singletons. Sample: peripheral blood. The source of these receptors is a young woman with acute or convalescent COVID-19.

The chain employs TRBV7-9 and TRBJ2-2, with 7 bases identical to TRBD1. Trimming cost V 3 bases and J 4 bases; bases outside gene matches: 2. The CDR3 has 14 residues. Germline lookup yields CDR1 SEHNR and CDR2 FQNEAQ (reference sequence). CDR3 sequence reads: CASSFRGTTGELFF. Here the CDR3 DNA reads TGTGCCAGCAGCTTCAGGGGGACCACCGGGGAGCTGTTTTTT.

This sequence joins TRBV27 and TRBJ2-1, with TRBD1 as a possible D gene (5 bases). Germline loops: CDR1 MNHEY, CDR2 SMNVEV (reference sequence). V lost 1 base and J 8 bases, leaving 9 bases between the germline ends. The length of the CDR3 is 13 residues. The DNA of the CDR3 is TGTGCCAGCAGTTTATTTTGGGGCGATGAGCAGTTCTTC. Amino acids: CASSLFWGDEQFF.

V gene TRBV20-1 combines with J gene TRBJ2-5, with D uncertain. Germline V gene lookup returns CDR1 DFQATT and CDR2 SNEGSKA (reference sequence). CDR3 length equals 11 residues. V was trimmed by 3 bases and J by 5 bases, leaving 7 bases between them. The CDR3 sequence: CSASYRETQYF. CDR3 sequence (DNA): TGCAGTGCTAGTTATCGGGAGACCCAGTACTTC.

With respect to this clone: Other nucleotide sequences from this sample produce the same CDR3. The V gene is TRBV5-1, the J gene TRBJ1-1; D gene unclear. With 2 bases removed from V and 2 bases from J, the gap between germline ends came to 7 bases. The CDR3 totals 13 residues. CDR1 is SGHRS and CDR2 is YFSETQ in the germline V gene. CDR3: CASSFEGNTEAFF. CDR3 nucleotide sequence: TGCGCCAGCAGCTTCGAGGGCAACACTGAAGCTTTCTTT.

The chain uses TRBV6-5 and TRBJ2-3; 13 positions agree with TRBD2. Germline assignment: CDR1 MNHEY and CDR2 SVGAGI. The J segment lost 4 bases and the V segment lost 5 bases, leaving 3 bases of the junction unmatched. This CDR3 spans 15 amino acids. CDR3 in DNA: TGTGCCAGCAGTCGGACTAGCGGGAGTCCAGATACGCAGTATTTT. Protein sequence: CASSRTSGSPDTQYF.

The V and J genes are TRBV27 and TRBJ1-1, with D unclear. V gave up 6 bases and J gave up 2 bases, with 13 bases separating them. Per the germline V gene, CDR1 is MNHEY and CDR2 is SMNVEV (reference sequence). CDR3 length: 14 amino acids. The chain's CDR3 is CASSPTTSNTEAFF. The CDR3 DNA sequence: TGTGCCAGCAGCCCAACCACAAGTAACACTGAAGCTTTCTTT.

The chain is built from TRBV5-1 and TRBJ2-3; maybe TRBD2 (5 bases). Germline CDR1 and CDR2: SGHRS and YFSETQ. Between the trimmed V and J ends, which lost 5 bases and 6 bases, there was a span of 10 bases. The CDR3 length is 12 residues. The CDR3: CASRQAEDTQYF. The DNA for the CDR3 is TGCGCCAGCAGGCAAGCGGAGGATACGCAGTATTTT.

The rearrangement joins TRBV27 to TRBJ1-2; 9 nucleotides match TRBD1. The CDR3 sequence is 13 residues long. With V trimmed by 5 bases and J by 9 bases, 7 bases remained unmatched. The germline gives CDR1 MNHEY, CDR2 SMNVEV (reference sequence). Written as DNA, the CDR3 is TGTGCCAGCAGTCCCAGACAGGGGGGCCGCTACACCTTC. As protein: CASSPRQGGRYTF.

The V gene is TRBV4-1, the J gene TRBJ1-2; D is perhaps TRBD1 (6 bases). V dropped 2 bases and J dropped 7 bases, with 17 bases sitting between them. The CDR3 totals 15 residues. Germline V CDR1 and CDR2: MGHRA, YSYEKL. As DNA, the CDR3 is TGCGCCAGCAGCCAATACACGGGACATATCGCTGGCTACACCTTC. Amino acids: CASSQYTGHIAGYTF.

The CDR3 DNA reads as TGTGCCAGCAGCTCGACAGGGGTGGGTGGGATAACGCAGTATTTT. Protein: CASSSTGVGGITQYF. V usage is TRBV7-3 and J usage is TRBJ2-3; 8 bases fit TRBD1. Germline-derived CDR1 and CDR2 are SGHTA and FQGTGA. The V segment lost 4 bases and the J segment 9 bases; nucleotides outside the gene matches: 12. The CDR3 length is 15 residues.

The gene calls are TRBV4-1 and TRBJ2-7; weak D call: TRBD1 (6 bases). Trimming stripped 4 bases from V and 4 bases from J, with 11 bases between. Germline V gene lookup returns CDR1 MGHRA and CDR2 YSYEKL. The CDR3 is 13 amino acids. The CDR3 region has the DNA TGCGCCAGCAGCCCCGGACAGTCGTACGAGCAGTACTTC. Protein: CASSPGQSYEQYF.

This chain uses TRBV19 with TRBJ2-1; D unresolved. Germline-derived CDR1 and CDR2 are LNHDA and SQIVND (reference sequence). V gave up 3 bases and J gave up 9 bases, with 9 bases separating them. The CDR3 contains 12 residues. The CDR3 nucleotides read TGTGCCAGTAGTATGAGGAGCAGTGAGCAGTTCTTC. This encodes CASSMRSSEQFF.

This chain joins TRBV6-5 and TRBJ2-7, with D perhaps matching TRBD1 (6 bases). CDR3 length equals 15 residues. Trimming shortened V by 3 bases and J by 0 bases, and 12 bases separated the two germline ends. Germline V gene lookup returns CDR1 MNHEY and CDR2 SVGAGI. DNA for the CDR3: TGTGCCAGCAGTTATGGTCAGGACAGCTCCTACGAGCAGTACTTC. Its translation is CASSYGQDSSYEQYF.

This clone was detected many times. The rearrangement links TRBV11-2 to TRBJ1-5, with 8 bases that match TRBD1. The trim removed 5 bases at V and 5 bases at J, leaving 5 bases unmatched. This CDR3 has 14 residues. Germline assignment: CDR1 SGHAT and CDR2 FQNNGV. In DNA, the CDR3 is TGTGCCAGCAGCATCGACAGGGGTGATCAGCCCCAGCATTTT. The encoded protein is CASSIDRGDQPQHF.

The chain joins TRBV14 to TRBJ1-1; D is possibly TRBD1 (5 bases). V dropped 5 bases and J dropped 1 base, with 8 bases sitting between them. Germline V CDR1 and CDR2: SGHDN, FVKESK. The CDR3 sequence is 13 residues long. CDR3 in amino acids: CASSNRKNTEAFF. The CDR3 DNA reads TGTGCCAGCAGCAACAGGAAGAACACTGAAGCTTTCTTT.

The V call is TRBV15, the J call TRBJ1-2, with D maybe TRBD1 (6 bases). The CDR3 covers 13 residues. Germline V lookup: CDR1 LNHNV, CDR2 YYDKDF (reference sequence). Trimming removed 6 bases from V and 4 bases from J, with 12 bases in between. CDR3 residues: CATRGGGGYGYTF. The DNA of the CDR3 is TGTGCCACCAGGGGAGGGGGAGGCTATGGCTACACCTTC. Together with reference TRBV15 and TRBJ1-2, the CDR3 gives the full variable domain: DAMVIQNPRYQVTQFGKPVTLSCSQTLNHNVMYWYQQKSSQAPKLLFHYYDKDFNNEADTPDNFQSRRPNTSFCFLDIRSPGLGDTAMYLCATRGGGGYGYTFGSGTRLTVV.

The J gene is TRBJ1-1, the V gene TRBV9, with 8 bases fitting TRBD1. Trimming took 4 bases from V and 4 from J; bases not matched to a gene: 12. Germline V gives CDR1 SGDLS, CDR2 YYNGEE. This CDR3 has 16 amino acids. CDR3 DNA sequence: TGTGCCAGCAGCACTACAACGGACAGGGCGGGCACTGAAGCTTTCTTT. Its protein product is CASSTTTDRAGTEAFF.

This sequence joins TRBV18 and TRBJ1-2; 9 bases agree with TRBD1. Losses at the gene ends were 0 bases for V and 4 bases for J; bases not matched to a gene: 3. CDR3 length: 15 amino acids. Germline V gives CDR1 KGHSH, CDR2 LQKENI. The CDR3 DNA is TGTGCCAGCTCACCACCAACAGGGGGCGCCTATGGCTACACCTTC. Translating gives CASSPPTGGAYGYTF.

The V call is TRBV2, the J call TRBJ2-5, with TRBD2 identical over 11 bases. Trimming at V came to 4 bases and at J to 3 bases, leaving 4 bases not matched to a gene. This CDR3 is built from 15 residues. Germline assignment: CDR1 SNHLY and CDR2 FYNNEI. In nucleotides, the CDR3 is TGTGCCAGCAGTGGGAGGGGACTAGCGGAAGAGACCCAGTACTTC. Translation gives CASSGRGLAEETQYF.

This CDR3 is CASSQEGTGASYEQYF. The CDR3 nucleotides are TGCGCCAGCAGCCAAGAAGGGACAGGGGCTTCCTACGAGCAGTACTTC. The chain links TRBV4-1 to TRBJ2-7; 10 positions agree with TRBD1. The junction had 3 bases not matched to a gene; V was cut back by 0 bases and J by 1 base. CDR1 and CDR2 from the germline V gene are MGHRA and YSYEKL. The CDR3 contains 16 residues.

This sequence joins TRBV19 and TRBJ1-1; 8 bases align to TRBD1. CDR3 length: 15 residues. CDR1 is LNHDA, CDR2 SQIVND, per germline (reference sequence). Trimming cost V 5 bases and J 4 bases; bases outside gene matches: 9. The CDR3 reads CASSPPGGMSTEAFF. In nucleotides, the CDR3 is TGTGCCAGTAGTCCCCCAGGGGGCATGAGCACTGAAGCTTTCTTT.

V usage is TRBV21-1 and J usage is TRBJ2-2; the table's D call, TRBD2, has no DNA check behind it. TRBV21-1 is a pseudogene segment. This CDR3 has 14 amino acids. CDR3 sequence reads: CASSPRGGAGELFF. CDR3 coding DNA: TGTGCCAGCAGCCCCCGGGGAGGGGCCGGGGAGCTGTTTTTT.

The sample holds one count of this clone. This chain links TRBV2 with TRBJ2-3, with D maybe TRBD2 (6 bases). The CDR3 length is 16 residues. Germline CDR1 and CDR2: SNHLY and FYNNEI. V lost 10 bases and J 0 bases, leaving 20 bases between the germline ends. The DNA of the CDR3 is TGTGCCATCACCGCAGGTGCGGGGCATAGCACAGATACGCAGTATTTT. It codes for CAITAGAGHSTDTQYF.

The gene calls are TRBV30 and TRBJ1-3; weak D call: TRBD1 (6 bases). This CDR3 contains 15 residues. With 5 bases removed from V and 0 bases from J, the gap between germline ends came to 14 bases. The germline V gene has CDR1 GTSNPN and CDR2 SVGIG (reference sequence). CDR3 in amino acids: CAWPPDSLSGNTIYF. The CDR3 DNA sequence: TGTGCCTGGCCGCCGGACAGCCTCTCTGGAAACACCATATATTTT.

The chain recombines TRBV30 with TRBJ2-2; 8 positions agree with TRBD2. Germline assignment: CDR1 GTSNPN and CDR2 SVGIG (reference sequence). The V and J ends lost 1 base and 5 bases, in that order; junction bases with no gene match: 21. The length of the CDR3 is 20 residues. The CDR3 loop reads CAWSGGFGGGGFYSTGELFF. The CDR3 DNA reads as TGTGCCTGGAGTGGAGGATTTGGTGGCGGGGGGTTCTATTCTACCGGGGAGCTGTTTTTT.

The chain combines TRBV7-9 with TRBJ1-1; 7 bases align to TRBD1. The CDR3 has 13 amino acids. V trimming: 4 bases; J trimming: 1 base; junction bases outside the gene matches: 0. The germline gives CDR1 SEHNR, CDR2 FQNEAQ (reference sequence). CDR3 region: CASSWDRNTEAFF. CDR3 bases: TGTGCCAGCAGCTGGGACAGGAACACTGAAGCTTTCTTT.

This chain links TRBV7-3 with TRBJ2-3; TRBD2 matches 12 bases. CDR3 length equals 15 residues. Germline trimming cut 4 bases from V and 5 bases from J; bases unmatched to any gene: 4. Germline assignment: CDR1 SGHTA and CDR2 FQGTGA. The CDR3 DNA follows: TGTGCCAGCAGCTCGACTAGCGGGGGAATAGATACGCAGTATTTT. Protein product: CASSSTSGGIDTQYF. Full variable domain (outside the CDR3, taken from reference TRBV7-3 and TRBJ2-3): GAGVSQTPSNKVTEKGKYVELRCDPISGHTALYWYRQSLGQGPEFLIYFQGTGAADDSGLPNDRFFAVRPEGSVSTLKIQRTERGDSAVYLCASSSTSGGIDTQYFGPGTRLTVL.

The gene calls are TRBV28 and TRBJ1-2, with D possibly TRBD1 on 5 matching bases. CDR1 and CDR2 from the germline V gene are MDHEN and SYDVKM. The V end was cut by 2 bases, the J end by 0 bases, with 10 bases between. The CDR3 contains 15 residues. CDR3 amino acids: CASSLRQLANYGYTF. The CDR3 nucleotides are TGTGCCAGCAGTTTAAGACAGCTAGCTAACTATGGCTACACCTTC.

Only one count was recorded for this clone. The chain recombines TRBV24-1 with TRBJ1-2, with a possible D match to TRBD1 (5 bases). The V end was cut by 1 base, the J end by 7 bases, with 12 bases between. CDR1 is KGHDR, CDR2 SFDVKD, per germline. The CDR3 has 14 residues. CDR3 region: CATSDLGRESGYTF. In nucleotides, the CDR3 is TGTGCCACCAGTGATTTAGGCAGGGAAAGTGGCTACACCTTC.

The CDR3 DNA reads TGTGCCAGCGTTATGAGCTCCTACAATGAGCAGTTCTTC. Protein: CASVMSSYNEQFF. This chain joins TRBV27 and TRBJ2-1; unclear D gene. The V and J ends lost 8 bases and 0 bases respectively, with 8 bases between them. In germline, CDR1 is MNHEY, CDR2 SMNVEV (reference sequence). The CDR3 is 13 residues long.

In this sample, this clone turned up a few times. CDR3 loop: CASSLDRGYNSPLHF. Written as DNA, the CDR3 is TGTGCCAGCAGCTTGGACAGGGGATATAATTCACCCCTCCACTTT. The gene calls are TRBV5-4 and TRBJ1-6; 7 bases are shared with TRBD1. Trimming took 0 bases from V and 4 from J; bases not matched to a gene: 1. CDR3 length: 15 amino acids. Germline-derived CDR1 and CDR2 are SGHNT and YYREEE (reference sequence). Using reference TRBV5-4 and TRBJ1-6 for the parts outside the CDR3, the full variable domain is ETGVTQSPTHLIKTRGQQVTLRCSSQSGHNTVSWYQQALGQGPQFIFQYYREEENGRGNFPPRFSGLQFPNYSSELNVNALELDDSALYLCASSLDRGYNSPLHFGNGTRLTVT.